This paragraph covers one T cell receptor beta chain sequence. The CDR3 spans 16 residues. The J segment lost 4 bases and the V segment lost 4 bases, leaving 10 bases of the junction unmatched. The germline V gene has CDR1 SQVTM and CDR2 ANQGSEA. The beta constant-region primer was an equimolar mix of two oligonucleotides covering TRBC1 and TRBC2. Ligated cDNA was amplified by four rounds of PCR with nested alpha and beta constant-region primers and SP2. One entry per CDR3 protein, called by TCRdb with MiXCR from the UMI-ligation and nested PCR reads. The repertoire holds 130,000 or so distinct CDR3 sequences, 36% seen once, with more than 0.8% in the top ten. The source of the sample is a study of naive and memory T cell subsets.

Sequencing was performed on central memory CD4+ T cells from blood. The origin of this receptor is a human donor in good health. This chain connects TRBV29-1 to TRBJ1-6, with 7 nucleotides matching TRBD1. The CDR3, as DNA: TGCAGCGTTGGGGCAGGGGGACACGTTTATAATTCACCCCTCCACTTT. It specifies CSVGAGGHVYNSPLHF. The whole variable domain, remainder taken from reference TRBV29-1 and TRBJ1-6, is SAVISQKPSRDICQRGTSLTIQCQVDSQVTMMFWYRQQPGQSLTLIATANQGSEATYESGFVIDKFPISRPNLTFSTLTVSNMSPEDSSIYLCSVGAGGHVYNSPLHFGNGTRLTVT.